These 7 T cell receptor beta chains were sequenced from one sample in a study of cytomegalovirus exposure and HLA in healthy donors. It was with 60 Vbeta and 13 Jbeta primers that the PCR ran. Some clones are missing from TCRdb's copy, which holds only in-frame ones; the method was immunoSEQ multiplex PCR. Of some 140,000 clones in the sample, almost 80% were seen once. The sequenced sample was PBMCs. These receptor sequences come from a man aged 18 to 29 in good health and CMV-seronegative.

The chain links TRBV30 to TRBJ1-1; D is unresolved. The V gene's germline CDR1 is GTSNPN and CDR2 SVGIG (reference sequence). V was pared by 5 bases and J by 1 base, with 8 bases between. The CDR3 consists of 12 residues. The chain's CDR3 is CAWQRRNTEAFF. DNA of the CDR3: TGTGCCTGGCAACGGAGGAACACTGAAGCTTTCTTT.

This rearrangement joins TRBV29-1 to TRBJ1-5; no clear D gene. The germline V gene has CDR1 SQVTM and CDR2 ANQGSEA. CDR3 length: 14 amino acids. V was clipped by 7 bases and J by 2 bases, with 15 bases between them. CDR3 sequence reads: CSETMSFGNQPQHF. DNA of the CDR3: TGCAGCGAAACTATGAGCTTTGGCAATCAGCCCCAGCATTTT.

J is TRBJ2-1 and V is TRBV7-3, with 14 bases matching TRBD2. This CDR3 is built from 19 residues. CDR1 is SGHTA, CDR2 FQGTGA, per germline. V dropped 5 bases and J dropped 9; count of bases not matched to a gene: 18. CDR3: CASSEAPGLAGAPGSEQFF. The CDR3 region has the DNA TGTGCCAGCAGCGAAGCGCCGGGACTAGCGGGGGCCCCGGGGAGTGAGCAGTTCTTC.

This chain connects TRBV4-2 to TRBJ2-2; 7 bases are shared with TRBD2. There are 16 residues in the CDR3. Germline trimming cut 0 bases from V and 4 bases from J; bases unmatched to any gene: 5. The germline CDR1 and CDR2 sequences are LGHNA and YNFKEQ. CDR3 sequence (DNA): TGTGCCAGCAGCCAAGACCGAAGCGGGGTCACCGGGGAGCTGTTTTTT. The encoded protein is CASSQDRSGVTGELFF.

This clone was seen a few times. CDR3 nucleotides: TGTGCCAGTGGAGAAGTCGGCACTGAAGCTTTCTTT. Translated, it gives CASGEVGTEAFF. The chain is built from TRBV9 and TRBJ1-1, with D hard to call. The CDR3 contains 12 residues. The germline V and J ends were trimmed by 8 bases and 4 bases, with 12 bases remaining between them. Germline V gene sequence: CDR1 SGDLS, CDR2 YYNGEE.

The genes are TRBV18 and TRBJ1-2; 7 positions match TRBD1. The CDR3 is 16 amino acids. J lost 2 bases, V lost 6 bases, and 12 bases had no gene match. Germline values: CDR1 KGHSH, CDR2 LQKENI. The CDR3 nucleotides are TGTGCCAGCTCTTACGAACCGGACAGGCCGAACTATGGCTACACCTTC. Its protein is CASSYEPDRPNYGYTF.

This clone was observed a handful of times. This chain connects TRBV6-6 to TRBJ1-1; TRBD1 agrees at 9 bases. The CDR3 is made up of 15 amino acids. Germline V lookup: CDR1 MNHNY, CDR2 SVGAGI (reference sequence). The V and J ends lost 7 bases and 1 base, in that order; junction bases with no gene match: 7. CDR3: CASTSSQGANTEAFF. The CDR3 nucleotides read TGTGCCAGCACCTCTTCACAGGGGGCGAACACTGAAGCTTTCTTT.